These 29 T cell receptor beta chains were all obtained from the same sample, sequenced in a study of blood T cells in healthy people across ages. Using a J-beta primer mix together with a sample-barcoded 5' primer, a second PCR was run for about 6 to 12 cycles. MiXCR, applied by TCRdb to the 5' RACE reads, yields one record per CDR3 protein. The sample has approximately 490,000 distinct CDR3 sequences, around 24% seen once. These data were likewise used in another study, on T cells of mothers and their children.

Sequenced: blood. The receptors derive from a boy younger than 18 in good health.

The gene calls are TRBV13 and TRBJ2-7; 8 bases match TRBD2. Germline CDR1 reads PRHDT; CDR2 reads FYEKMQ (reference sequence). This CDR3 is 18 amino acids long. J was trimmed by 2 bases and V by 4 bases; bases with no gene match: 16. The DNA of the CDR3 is TGTGCCAGCAGCTCCCGTATGGCGGGGCGGGAGGATACCTACGAGCAGTACTTC. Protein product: CASSSRMAGREDTYEQYF.

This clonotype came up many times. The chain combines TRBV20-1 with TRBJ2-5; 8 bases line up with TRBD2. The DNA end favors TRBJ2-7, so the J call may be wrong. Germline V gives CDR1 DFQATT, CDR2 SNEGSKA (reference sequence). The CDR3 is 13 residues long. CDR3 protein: CSAQMGLEGEQYF. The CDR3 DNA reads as TGCAGTGCTCAGATGGGACTAGAGGGCGAGCAGTACTTC.

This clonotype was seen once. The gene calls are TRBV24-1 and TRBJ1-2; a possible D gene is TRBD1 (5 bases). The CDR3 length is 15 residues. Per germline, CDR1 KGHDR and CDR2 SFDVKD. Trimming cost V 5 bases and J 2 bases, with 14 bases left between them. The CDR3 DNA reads TGTGCCACCAGTGGGGAGGATTCAGGGAACTATGGCTACACCTTC. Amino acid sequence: CATSGEDSGNYGYTF.

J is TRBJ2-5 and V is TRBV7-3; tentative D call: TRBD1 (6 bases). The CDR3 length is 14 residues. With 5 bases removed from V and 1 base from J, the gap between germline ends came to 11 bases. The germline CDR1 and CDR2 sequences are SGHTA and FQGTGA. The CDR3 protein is CASSNQGTQETQYF. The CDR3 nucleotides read TGTGCCAGCAGCAATCAGGGGACCCAAGAGACCCAGTACTTC.

The CDR3 coding sequence is TGTGCCACCAGCAGAGATGGGGCTGGGGCCAACGTCCTGACTTTC. Protein: CATSRDGAGANVLTF. The chain links TRBV15 to TRBJ2-6; D call uncertain. CDR1 is LNHNV and CDR2 is YYDKDF in the germline V gene (reference sequence). The V and J ends lost 0 bases and 2 bases respectively, with 5 bases between them. This CDR3 is built from 15 residues.

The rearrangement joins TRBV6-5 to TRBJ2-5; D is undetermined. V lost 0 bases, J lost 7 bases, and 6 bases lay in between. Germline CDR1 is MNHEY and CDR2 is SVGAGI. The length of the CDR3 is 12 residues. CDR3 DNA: TGTGCCAGCAGTTACTCGTTTGGGACCCAGTACTTC. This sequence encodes CASSYSFGTQYF.

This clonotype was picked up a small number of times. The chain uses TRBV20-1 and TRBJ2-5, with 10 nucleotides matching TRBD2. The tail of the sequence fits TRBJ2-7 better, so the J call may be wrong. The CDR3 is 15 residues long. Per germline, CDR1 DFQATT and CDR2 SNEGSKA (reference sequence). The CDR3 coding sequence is TGCAGTGCTCCGGGCCGGGGACTAGCGAGATACGAGCAGTACTTC. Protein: CSAPGRGLARYEQYF.

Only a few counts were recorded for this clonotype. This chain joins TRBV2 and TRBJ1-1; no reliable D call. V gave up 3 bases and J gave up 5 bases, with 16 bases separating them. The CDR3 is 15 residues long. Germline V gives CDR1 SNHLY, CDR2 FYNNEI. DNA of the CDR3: TGTGCCAGCAGTGAGGGCCGCCTGGGTTGGACTGAAGCTTTCTTT. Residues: CASSEGRLGWTEAFF.

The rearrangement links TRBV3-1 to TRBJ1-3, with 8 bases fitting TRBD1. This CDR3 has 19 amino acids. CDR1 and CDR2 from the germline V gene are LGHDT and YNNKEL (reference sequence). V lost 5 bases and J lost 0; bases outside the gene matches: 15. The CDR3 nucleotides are TGTGCCAGCAGCTCCCTGTCCGGGACAGGCCGATTCTCTGGAAACACCATATATTTT. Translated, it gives CASSSLSGTGRFSGNTIYF.

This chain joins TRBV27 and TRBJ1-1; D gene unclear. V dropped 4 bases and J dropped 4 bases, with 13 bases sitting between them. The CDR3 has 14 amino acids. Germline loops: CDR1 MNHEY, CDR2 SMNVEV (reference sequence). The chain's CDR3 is CASSWTGVFTEAFF. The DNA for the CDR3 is TGTGCCAGCAGTTGGACGGGAGTATTCACTGAAGCTTTCTTT.

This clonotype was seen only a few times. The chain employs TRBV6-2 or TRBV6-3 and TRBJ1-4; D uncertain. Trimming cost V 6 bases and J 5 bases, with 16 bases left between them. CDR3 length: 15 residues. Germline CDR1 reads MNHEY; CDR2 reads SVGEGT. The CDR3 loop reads CASSYTPDGNEKLFF. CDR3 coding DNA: TGTGCCAGCAGCTATACTCCGGACGGAAATGAAAAACTGTTTTTT.

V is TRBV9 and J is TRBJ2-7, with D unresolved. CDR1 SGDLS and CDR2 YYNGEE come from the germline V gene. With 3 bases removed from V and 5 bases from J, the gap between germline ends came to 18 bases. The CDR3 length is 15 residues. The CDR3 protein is CASSAAPVTDDEQYF. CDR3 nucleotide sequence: TGTGCCAGCAGCGCCGCGCCGGTCACCGACGACGAGCAGTACTTC. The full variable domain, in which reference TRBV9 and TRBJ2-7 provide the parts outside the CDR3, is DSGVTQTPKHLITATGQRVTLRCSPRSGDLSVYWYQQSLDQGLQFLIQYYNGEERAKGNILERFSAQQFPDLHSELNLSSLELGDSALYFCASSAAPVTDDEQYFGPGTRLTVT.

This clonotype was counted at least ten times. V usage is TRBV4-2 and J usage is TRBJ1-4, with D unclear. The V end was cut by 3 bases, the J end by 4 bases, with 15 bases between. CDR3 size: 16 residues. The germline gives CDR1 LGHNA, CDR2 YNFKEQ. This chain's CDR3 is CASSQTSQKGNEKLFF. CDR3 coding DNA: TGTGCCAGCAGCCAGACCTCACAAAAGGGTAATGAAAAACTGTTTTTT.

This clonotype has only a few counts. This chain's CDR3 is CASTPDRGPYEQYF. CDR3 DNA sequence: TGTGCCAGCACCCCTGACAGGGGGCCCTACGAGCAGTACTTC. The chain combines TRBV12-3 or TRBV12-4 with TRBJ2-7; 10 bases align to TRBD1. The CDR3 contains 14 residues. With 7 bases clipped from V and 2 bases from J, the junction kept 5 bases outside the gene matches.

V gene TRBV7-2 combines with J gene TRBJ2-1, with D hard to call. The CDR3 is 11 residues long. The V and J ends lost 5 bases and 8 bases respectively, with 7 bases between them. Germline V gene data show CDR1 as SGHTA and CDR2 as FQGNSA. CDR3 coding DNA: TGTGCCAGCAGCGCGCTTTATGAGCAGTTCTTC. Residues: CASSALYEQFF.

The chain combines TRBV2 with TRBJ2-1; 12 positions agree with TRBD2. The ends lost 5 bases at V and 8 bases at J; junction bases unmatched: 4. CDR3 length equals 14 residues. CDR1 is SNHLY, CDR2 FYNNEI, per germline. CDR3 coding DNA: TGTGCCAGCAGTCCGACTAGCGGGGGTTATGAGCAGTTCTTC. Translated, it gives CASSPTSGGYEQFF.

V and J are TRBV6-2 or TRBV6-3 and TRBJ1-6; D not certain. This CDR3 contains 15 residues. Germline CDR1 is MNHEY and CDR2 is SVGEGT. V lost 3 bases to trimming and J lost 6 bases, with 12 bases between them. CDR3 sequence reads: CASSYPGSANSPLHF. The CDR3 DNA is TGTGCCAGCAGTTATCCGGGATCGGCTAATTCACCCCTCCACTTT.

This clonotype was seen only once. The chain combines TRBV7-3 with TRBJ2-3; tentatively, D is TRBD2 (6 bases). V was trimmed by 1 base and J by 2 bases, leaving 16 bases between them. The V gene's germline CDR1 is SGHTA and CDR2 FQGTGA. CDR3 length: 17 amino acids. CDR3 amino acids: CASSLMGREVHTDTQYF. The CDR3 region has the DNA TGTGCCAGCAGCTTAATGGGCAGGGAGGTCCACACAGATACGCAGTATTTT. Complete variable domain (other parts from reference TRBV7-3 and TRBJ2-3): GAGVSQTPSNKVTEKGKYVELRCDPISGHTALYWYRQSLGQGPEFLIYFQGTGAADDSGLPNDRFFAVRPEGSVSTLKIQRTERGDSAVYLCASSLMGREVHTDTQYFGPGTRLTVL.

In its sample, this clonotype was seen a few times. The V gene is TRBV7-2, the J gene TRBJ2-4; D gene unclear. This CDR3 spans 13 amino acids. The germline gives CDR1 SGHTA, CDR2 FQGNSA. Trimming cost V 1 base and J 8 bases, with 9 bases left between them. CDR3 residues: CASSLVVWDIQYF. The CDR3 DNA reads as TGTGCCAGCAGCTTAGTAGTCTGGGACATTCAGTACTTC.

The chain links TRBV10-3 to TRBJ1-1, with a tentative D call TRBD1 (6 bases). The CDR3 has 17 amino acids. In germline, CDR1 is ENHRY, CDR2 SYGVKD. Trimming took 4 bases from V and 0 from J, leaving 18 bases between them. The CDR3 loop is CAISVGGGQILNTEAFF. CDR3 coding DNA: TGTGCCATCAGTGTAGGCGGGGGGCAGATCCTGAACACTGAAGCTTTCTTT.

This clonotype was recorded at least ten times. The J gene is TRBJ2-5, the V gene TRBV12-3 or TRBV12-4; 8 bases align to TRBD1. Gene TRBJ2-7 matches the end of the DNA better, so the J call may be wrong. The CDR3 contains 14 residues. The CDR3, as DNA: TGTGCCAGCAGTTTAACAGGGGGGACCTACGAGCAGTACTTC. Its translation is CASSLTGGTYEQYF.

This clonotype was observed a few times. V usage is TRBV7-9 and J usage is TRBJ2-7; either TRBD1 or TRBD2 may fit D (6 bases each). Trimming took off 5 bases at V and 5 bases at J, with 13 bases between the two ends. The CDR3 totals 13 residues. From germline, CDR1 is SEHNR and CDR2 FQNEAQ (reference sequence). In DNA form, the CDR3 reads TGTGCCAGCAGCCCCATGGGGGGCCACGAGCAGTACTTC. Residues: CASSPMGGHEQYF.

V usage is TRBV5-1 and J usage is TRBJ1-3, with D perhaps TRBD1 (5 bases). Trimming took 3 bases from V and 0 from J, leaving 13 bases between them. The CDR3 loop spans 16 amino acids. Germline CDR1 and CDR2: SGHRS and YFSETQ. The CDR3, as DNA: TGCGCCAGCAGCTCGGCGGGGGGTAGCTCTGGAAACACCATATATTTT. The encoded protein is CASSSAGGSSGNTIYF.

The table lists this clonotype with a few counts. The CDR3 DNA follows: TGTGCCATCAGTGATACGGGGGGACAGGGGAACACTGAAGCTTTCTTT. Translating it yields CAISDTGGQGNTEAFF. The chain links TRBV10-3 to TRBJ1-1; TRBD1 agrees at 9 bases. V trimming: 3 bases; J trimming: 1 base; junction bases outside the gene matches: 6. CDR1 and CDR2 from the germline V gene are ENHRY and SYGVKD. CDR3 size: 16 residues.

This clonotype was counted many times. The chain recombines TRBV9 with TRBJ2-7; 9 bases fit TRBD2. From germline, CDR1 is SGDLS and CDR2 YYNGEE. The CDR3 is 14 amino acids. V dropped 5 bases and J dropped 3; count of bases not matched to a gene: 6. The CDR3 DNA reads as TGTGCCAGCAGTCCCGGGACTAGCAGCTACGAGCAGTACTTC. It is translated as CASSPGTSSYEQYF.

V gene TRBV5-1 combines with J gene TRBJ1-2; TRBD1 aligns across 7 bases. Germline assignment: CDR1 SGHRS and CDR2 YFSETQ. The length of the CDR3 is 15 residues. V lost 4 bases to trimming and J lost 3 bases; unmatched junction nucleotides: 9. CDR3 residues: CASSETQGSHYGYTF. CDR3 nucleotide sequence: TGCGCCAGCAGCGAAACACAGGGGAGTCACTATGGCTACACCTTC.

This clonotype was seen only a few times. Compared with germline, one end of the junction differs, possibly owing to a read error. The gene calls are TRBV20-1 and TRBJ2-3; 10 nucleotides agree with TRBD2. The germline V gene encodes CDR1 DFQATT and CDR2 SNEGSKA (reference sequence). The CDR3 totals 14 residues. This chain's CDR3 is CSETPSGSTDTQYF. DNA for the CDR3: TGCAGCGAAACGCCTAGCGGGAGCACAGATACACAGTATTTT.

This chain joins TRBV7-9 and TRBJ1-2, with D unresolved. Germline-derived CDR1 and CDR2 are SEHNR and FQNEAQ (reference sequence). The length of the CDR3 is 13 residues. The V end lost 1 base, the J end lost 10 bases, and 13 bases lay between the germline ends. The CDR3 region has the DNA TGTGCCAGCAGCTTAGGACCAGCCGACGACTACACCTTC. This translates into CASSLGPADDYTF.

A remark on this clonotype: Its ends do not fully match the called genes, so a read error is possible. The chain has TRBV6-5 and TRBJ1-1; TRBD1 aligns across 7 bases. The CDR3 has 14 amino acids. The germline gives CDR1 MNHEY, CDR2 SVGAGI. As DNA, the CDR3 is TGTGCCAGCAGTCAGGAAGGAGGGGGCACTGAAGCTTCCTTT. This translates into CASSQEGGGTEASF.